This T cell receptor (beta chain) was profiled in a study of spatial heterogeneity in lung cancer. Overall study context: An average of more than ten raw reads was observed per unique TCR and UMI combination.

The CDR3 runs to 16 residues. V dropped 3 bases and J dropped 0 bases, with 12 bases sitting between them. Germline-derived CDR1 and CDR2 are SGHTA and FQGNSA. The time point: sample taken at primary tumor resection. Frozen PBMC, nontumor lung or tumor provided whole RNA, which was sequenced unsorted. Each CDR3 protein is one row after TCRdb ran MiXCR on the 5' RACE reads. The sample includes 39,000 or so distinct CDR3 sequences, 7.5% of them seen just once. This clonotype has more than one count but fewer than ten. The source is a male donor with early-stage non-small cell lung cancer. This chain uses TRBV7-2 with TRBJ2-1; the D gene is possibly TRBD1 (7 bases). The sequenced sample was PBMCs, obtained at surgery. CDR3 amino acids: CASSFAGGSSYNEQFF. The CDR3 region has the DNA TGTGCCAGCAGCTTCGCAGGGGGGAGCTCCTACAATGAGCAGTTCTTC. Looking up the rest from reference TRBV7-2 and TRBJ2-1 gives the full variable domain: GAGVSQSPSNKVTEKGKDVELRCDPISGHTALYWYRQSLGQGLEFLIYFQGNSAPDKSGLPSDRFSAERTGGSVSTLTIQRTQQEDSAVYLCASSFAGGSSYNEQFFGPGTRLTVL.